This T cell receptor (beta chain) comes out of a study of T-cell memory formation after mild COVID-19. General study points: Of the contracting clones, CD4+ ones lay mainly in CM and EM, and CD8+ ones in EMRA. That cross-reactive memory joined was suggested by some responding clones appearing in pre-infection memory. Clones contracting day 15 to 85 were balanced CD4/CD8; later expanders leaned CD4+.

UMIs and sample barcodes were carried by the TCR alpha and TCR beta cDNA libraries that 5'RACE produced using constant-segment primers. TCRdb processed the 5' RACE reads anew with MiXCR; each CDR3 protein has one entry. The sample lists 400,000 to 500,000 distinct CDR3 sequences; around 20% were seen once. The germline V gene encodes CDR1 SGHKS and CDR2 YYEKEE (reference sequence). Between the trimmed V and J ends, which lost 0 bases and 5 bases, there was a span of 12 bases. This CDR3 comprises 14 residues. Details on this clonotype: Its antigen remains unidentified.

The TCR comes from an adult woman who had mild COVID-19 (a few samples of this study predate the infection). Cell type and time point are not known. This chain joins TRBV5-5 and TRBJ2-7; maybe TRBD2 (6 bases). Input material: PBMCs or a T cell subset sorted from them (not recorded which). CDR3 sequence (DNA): TGTGCCAGCAGCTTGGCGGGAGTACGGAACGAGCAGTACTTC. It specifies CASSLAGVRNEQYF.